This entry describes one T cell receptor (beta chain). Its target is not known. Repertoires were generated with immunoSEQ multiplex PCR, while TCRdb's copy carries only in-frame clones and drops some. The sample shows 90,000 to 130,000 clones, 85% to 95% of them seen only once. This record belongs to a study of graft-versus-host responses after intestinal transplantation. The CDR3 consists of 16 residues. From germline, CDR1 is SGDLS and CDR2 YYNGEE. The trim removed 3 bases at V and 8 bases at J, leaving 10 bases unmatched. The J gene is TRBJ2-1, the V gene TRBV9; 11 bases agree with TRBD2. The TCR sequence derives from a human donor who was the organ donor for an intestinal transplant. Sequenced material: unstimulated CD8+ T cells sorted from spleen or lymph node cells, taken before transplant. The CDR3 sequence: CASSAGLAALSDEQFF. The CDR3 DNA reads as TGTGCCAGCAGCGCGGGACTAGCGGCCCTATCGGATGAGCAGTTCTTC. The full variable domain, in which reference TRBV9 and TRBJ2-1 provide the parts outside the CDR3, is DSGVTQTPKHLITATGQRVTLRCSPRSGDLSVYWYQQSLDQGLQFLIQYYNGEERAKGNILERFSAQQFPDLHSELNLSSLELGDSALYFCASSAGLAALSDEQFFGPGTRLTVL.